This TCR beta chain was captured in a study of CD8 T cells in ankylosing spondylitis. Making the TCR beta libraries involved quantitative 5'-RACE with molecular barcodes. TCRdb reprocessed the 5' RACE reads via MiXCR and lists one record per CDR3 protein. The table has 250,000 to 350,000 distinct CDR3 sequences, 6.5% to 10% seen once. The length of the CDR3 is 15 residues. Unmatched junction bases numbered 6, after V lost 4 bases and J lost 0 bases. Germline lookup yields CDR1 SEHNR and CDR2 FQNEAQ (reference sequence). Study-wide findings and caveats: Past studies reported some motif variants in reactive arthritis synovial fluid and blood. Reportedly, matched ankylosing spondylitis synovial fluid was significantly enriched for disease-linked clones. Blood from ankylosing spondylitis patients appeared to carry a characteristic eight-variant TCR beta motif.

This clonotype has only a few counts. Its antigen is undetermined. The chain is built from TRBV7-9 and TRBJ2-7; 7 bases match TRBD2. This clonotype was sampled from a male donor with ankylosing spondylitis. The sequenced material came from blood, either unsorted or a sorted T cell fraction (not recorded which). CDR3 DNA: TGTGCCAGCAGCTCGACTAGCCACTTCTCCTACGAGCAGTACTTC. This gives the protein CASSSTSHFSYEQYF.